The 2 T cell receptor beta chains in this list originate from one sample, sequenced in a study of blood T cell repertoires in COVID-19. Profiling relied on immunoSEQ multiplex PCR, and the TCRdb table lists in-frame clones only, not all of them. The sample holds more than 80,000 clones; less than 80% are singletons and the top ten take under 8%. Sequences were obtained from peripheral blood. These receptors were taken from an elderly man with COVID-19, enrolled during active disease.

The CDR3 bases are TGTGCCAGCAGTTCTCCAGGGAGCAATCAGCCCCAGCATTTT. It translates to CASSSPGSNQPQHF. This chain connects TRBV28 to TRBJ1-5; tentative D call: TRBD1 (5 bases). Trimming stripped 4 bases from V and 1 base from J, with 8 bases between. From germline, CDR1 is MDHEN and CDR2 SYDVKM. This CDR3 spans 14 amino acids. The variable domain in full, with the rest retrieved from reference TRBV28 and TRBJ1-5, is DVKVTQSSRYLVKRTGEKVFLECVQDMDHENMFWYRQDPGLGLRLIYFSYDVKMKEKGDIPEGYSVSREKKERFSLILESASTNQTSMYLCASSSPGSNQPQHFGDGTRLSIL.

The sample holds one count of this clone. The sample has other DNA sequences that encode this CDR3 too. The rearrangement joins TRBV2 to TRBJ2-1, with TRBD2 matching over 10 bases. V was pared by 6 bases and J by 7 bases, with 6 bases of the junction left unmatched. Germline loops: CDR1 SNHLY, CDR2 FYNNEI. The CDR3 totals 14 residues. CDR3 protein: CASREREGRNEQFF. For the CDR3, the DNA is TGTGCCAGCAGGGAGCGGGAGGGCCGGAATGAGCAGTTCTTC. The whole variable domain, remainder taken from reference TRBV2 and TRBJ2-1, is EPEVTQTPSHQVTQMGQEVILRCVPISNHLYFYWYRQILGQKVEFLVSFYNNEISEKSEIFDDQFSVERPDGSNFTLKIRSTKLEDSAMYFCASREREGRNEQFFGPGTRLTVL.